This T cell receptor (beta chain) was sequenced for a study of T-cell reconstitution after alpha-beta-depleted transplantation in children. This clonotype was seen repeatedly, ten times or more. The junction does not match germline at one end; this may be a read error. For TCRbeta, the library was prepared with unique molecular identifiers. Each CDR3 protein gets one entry after TCRdb re-called the PCR reads with MiXCR. The data contain 220,000 or so distinct CDR3 sequences, 7.5% to 9.5% of them singletons. The CDR3 is 15 residues long. Germline V gene data show CDR1 as SGHTA and CDR2 as FQGTGA. The chain links TRBV7-3 to TRBJ2-3; 9 bases are a match to TRBD2. This specimen consisted of PBMCs, mostly from graft donor cells, obtained 180 days after TCRalphabeta/CD19-depleted stem cell transplant. The receptor was derived from a male patient under 18 who had a stem cell transplant for acute lymphoblastic leukemia, so the T cells may come from the graft donor. CDR3 bases: TGTGCCAGCAGGTTAAGCGGGGGGACCACAGATACGCAGTATTTT. It is translated as CASRLSGGTTDTQYF.